A single sample gave rise to the 29 T cell receptor beta chains below, sequenced in a study of blood T cell repertoires in COVID-19. The assay was immunoSEQ multiplex PCR, and TCRdb's table has in-frame clones only and misses some. Among a few hundred thousand clones listed, roughly nine tenths were seen once. Sequencing was carried out using PBMCs or T cells enriched from blood (not recorded which). The source of these receptors is a woman aged 55-75 years who had recovered from COVID-19.

The V call is TRBV2, the J call TRBJ1-1, with unresolved D. V was shortened by 3 bases and J by 4 bases, with 12 bases between the two germline ends. CDR3 size: 14 residues. Germline V lookup: CDR1 SNHLY, CDR2 FYNNEI. The DNA of the CDR3 is TGTGCCAGCAGTGACTGGAACGCGGGCACTGAAGCTTTCTTT. It codes for CASSDWNAGTEAFF. The variable domain in full, completed from reference TRBV2 and TRBJ1-1, reads EPEVTQTPSHQVTQMGQEVILRCVPISNHLYFYWYRQILGQKVEFLVSFYNNEISEKSEIFDDQFSVERPDGSNFTLKIRSTKLEDSAMYFCASSDWNAGTEAFFGQGTRLTVV.

In the case of this clone: This sample includes further DNA sequences coding for the same CDR3. This chain connects TRBV12-5 to TRBJ1-5; 7 bases align to TRBD1. This CDR3 region has 14 residues. The V segment lost 1 base and the J segment 4 bases; nucleotides outside the gene matches: 1. Germline CDR1 reads LGHNT; CDR2 reads FRNRAP. The CDR3 protein is CASGLGQGNQPQHF. The DNA for the CDR3 is TGTGCTAGTGGTTTGGGACAGGGAAATCAGCCCCAGCATTTT.

The chain uses TRBV19 and TRBJ1-5; D is ambiguous. This CDR3 contains 16 residues. V was cut by 5 bases and J by 2 bases, with 16 bases left in between. Germline CDR1 LNHDA, CDR2 SQIVND (reference sequence). The CDR3 loop reads CASSWGDNTGNQPQHF. The CDR3 coding sequence is TGTGCCAGTAGTTGGGGAGACAACACCGGCAATCAGCCCCAGCATTTT.

This clone was counted only a few times. V is TRBV6-5 and J is TRBJ2-1; possible D gene TRBD2, 5 bases. This CDR3 is built from 16 residues. The germline V gene encodes CDR1 MNHEY and CDR2 SVGAGI. V lost 4 bases and J lost 0, with 13 bases in between. The CDR3 sequence is CASSSRGSSSYNEQFF. Written as DNA, the CDR3 is TGTGCCAGCAGTTCTCGGGGATCAAGCTCCTACAATGAGCAGTTCTTC.

This chain links TRBV7-8 with TRBJ1-1, with a weak D call TRBD1 (6 bases). The CDR3 contains 16 residues. Germline V gives CDR1 SGHVS, CDR2 FQNEAQ. Trimming removed 1 base at V and 5 bases at J, with 17 bases between. The CDR3 sequence is CASSLGMGRGVTEAFF. CDR3 DNA sequence: TGTGCCAGCAGCTTAGGCATGGGCAGGGGAGTGACTGAAGCTTTCTTT.

J is TRBJ1-3 and V is TRBV18; the D gene is possibly TRBD1 (5 bases). The V gene lost 3 bases and the J gene lost 6 bases, with 12 bases spanning the gap. The CDR3 length is 14 residues. Germline CDR1 reads KGHSH; CDR2 reads LQKENI. For the CDR3, the DNA is TGTGCCAGCTCACCGGGGCCAGGGCCAAACACCATATATTTT. Its protein is CASSPGPGPNTIYF.

The chain recombines TRBV5-1 with TRBJ1-1, with 9 positions matching TRBD1. V lost 4 bases and J lost 5; bases outside the gene matches: 6. The CDR3 is 14 residues long. The V gene's germline CDR1 is SGHRS and CDR2 YFSETQ. The CDR3 DNA is TGCGCCAGCAGCCCACGGACAGGGGAGACTGAAGCTTTCTTT. It is translated as CASSPRTGETEAFF.

The chain couples TRBV5-1 to TRBJ2-5, with D unresolved. This CDR3 contains 14 residues. Trimming cost V 1 base and J 4 bases, with 11 bases left between them. The germline V gene has CDR1 SGHRS and CDR2 YFSETQ. For the CDR3, the DNA is TGCGCCAGCAGCTTGAGAGGTTCCGGAGAGACCCAGTACTTC. Amino acids: CASSLRGSGETQYF.

The chain is built from TRBV12-5 and TRBJ2-7; D is uncertain. Germline values: CDR1 LGHNT, CDR2 FRNRAP. The CDR3 totals 14 residues. Trimming removed 3 bases at V and 5 bases at J, with 14 bases between. The CDR3 loop reads CASGFWQLPNEQYF. CDR3 nucleotide sequence: TGTGCTAGTGGTTTCTGGCAATTACCCAACGAGCAGTACTTC.

The chain couples TRBV5-1 to TRBJ1-4; 8 bases match TRBD1. The germline CDR1 and CDR2 sequences are SGHRS and YFSETQ. Losses at the gene ends were 4 bases for V and 3 bases for J; bases not matched to a gene: 14. The CDR3 length is 18 residues. DNA of the CDR3: TGCGCCAGCAGCGAGGGACAGGCCGCGCCGGGGGCTAATGAAAAACTGTTTTTT. It translates to CASSEGQAAPGANEKLFF.

This sequence joins TRBV9 and TRBJ1-6; 7 bases are shared with TRBD1. V lost 0 bases, J lost 4 bases, and 4 bases stayed unmatched. The CDR3 totals 16 residues. The germline CDR1 and CDR2 sequences are SGDLS and YYNGEE. The CDR3 nucleotides are TGTGCCAGCAGCGTAGCGTGGGACAGTTATAATTCACCCCTCCACTTT. It codes for CASSVAWDSYNSPLHF.

The chain has TRBV3-1 (or the pseudogene TRBV3-2) and TRBJ2-2; 9 positions agree with TRBD1. CDR1 and CDR2 from the germline V gene are LGHDT and YNNKEL (reference sequence). After removal of 5 bases from V and 5 bases from J, the junction contained 6 bases not matched to a gene. The CDR3 consists of 15 residues. CDR3 region: CASSSRTGETGELFF. CDR3 coding DNA: TGTGCCAGCAGCTCTCGGACAGGGGAGACCGGGGAGCTGTTTTTT.

This rearrangement joins TRBV9 to TRBJ2-3; 7 nucleotides align to TRBD2. CDR1 and CDR2 from the germline V gene are SGDLS and YYNGEE. J gave up 11 bases and V 4 bases, and 25 bases lay outside the gene matches. The CDR3 loop spans 18 amino acids. Here the CDR3 reads CASSPSIPSLADFKGQYF. CDR3 nucleotide sequence: TGTGCCAGCAGCCCTTCTATTCCCTCGCTAGCGGACTTCAAGGGGCAGTATTTT.

The V and J genes are TRBV7-8 and TRBJ2-2, with a weak D call TRBD1 (7 bases). With 5 bases removed from V and 6 bases from J, the gap between germline ends came to 25 bases. CDR3 length: 18 residues. CDR1 SGHVS and CDR2 FQNEAQ come from the germline V gene. CDR3 region: CASSRTPGDSPGAGELFF. The CDR3 DNA reads TGTGCCAGCAGCCGTACTCCCGGGGACAGCCCGGGGGCCGGGGAGCTGTTTTTT.

Comments on this clone: Other nucleotide sequences in the sample specify the same CDR3. The V call is TRBV24-1, the J call TRBJ1-1, with a weak D call TRBD1 (6 bases). Deletions cut 6 bases from V and 5 bases from J, with 6 bases between. This CDR3 contains 11 residues. The germline V gene encodes CDR1 KGHDR and CDR2 SFDVKD. CDR3 amino acids: CATSRGTEAFF. CDR3 bases: TGTGCCACCAGTAGGGGGACTGAAGCTTTCTTT.

The chain carries TRBV5-1 and TRBJ2-2, with TRBD2 as a possible D gene (6 bases). Trimming removed 0 bases from V and 2 bases from J, with 14 bases in between. CDR3 size: 17 residues. The V gene's germline CDR1 is SGHRS and CDR2 YFSETQ. The CDR3 bases are TGCGCCAGCAGCTTGGTGGGAGGCAGAGCTAACACCGGGGAGCTGTTTTTT. It translates to CASSLVGGRANTGELFF.

This clone came up once. The rearrangement joins TRBV6-5 to TRBJ2-1; 9 bases are shared with TRBD1. The germline V gene has CDR1 MNHEY and CDR2 SVGAGI. The V segment lost 6 bases and the J segment 7 bases; nucleotides outside the gene matches: 7. The CDR3 has 14 residues. CDR3 in DNA: TGTGCCAGCAGGCCACAGGGGGCTGGGAATGAGCAGTTCTTC. It translates to CASRPQGAGNEQFF.

The rearrangement joins TRBV6-1 to TRBJ1-3; D is uncertain. The CDR3 has 13 amino acids. Between the trimmed V and J ends, which lost 3 bases and 2 bases, there was a span of 5 bases. Germline V CDR1 and CDR2: MNHNS, SASEGT. The CDR3 sequence is CASSEAAGNTIYF. The CDR3 DNA is TGTGCCAGCAGTGAGGCGGCTGGAAACACCATATATTTT.

Written as DNA, the CDR3 is TGTGCCAGCAGCCAAGCTGGACAGGGTCTTGTCTATGGCTACACCTTC. Amino acid sequence: CASSQAGQGLVYGYTF. V and J are TRBV4-2 and TRBJ1-2; 8 positions agree with TRBD1. Germline values: CDR1 LGHNA, CDR2 YNFKEQ. J gave up 4 bases and V 1 base, and 8 bases lay outside the gene matches. The CDR3 length is 16 residues.

The V and J genes are TRBV12-3 or TRBV12-4 and TRBJ1-1; 7 positions agree with TRBD1. Unmatched junction bases numbered 5, after V lost 6 bases and J lost 4 bases. There are 13 residues in the CDR3. DNA for the CDR3: TGTGCCAGCAGCCCAGGGGGAAGCACTGAAGCTTTCTTT. Translation gives CASSPGGSTEAFF.

This clone showed up just once. This chain uses TRBV5-1 with TRBJ2-1; D might be TRBD1 (6 bases). Germline V gives CDR1 SGHRS, CDR2 YFSETQ. The CDR3 spans 15 residues. V lost 4 bases, J lost 1 base, and 12 bases lay in between. The CDR3 region has the DNA TGCGCCAGCAGCGACCAAACAGGGTCCTACAATGAGCAGTTCTTC. Translated, it gives CASSDQTGSYNEQFF.

V usage is TRBV14 and J usage is TRBJ1-1; no definite D call. The CDR3 covers 14 residues. Germline V lookup: CDR1 SGHDN, CDR2 FVKESK. The ends were cut back, 4 bases at V and 7 bases at J, with 16 bases in the middle. For the CDR3, the DNA is TGTGCCAGCAGCCCCGGTCGCGGAGGGATTGAAGCTTTCTTT. It translates to CASSPGRGGIEAFF. The full variable domain, rest sourced from reference TRBV14 and TRBJ1-1, is EAGVTQFPSHSVIEKGQTVTLRCDPISGHDNLYWYRRVMGKEIKFLLHFVKESKQDESGMPNNRFLAERTGGTYSTLKVQPAELEDSGVYFCASSPGRGGIEAFFGQGTRLTVV.

The V and J genes are TRBV5-8 and TRBJ2-7, with D possibly being TRBD1 (6 bases). V was shortened by 0 bases and J by 5 bases, with 6 bases between the two germline ends. CDR1 is SGHTS, CDR2 YDEGEE, per germline. The CDR3 is made up of 12 amino acids. DNA for the CDR3: TGTGCCAGCAGCTTGGACAGGGACGAGCAGTACGTC. Encoded protein: CASSLDRDEQYV.

This clone has just one count. The chain has TRBV2 and TRBJ1-1; 11 bases map to TRBD1. V gave up 6 bases and J gave up 1 base; unmatched junction bases: 10. CDR3 length equals 17 residues. Per the germline V gene, CDR1 is SNHLY and CDR2 is FYNNEI. The CDR3 is CASRPSRGQGANTEAFF. Here the CDR3 DNA reads TGTGCCAGCAGACCCTCGAGAGGACAGGGGGCGAACACTGAAGCTTTCTTT.

The chain carries TRBV29-1 and TRBJ2-3, with TRBD2 matching over 8 bases. The CDR3 sequence is 14 residues long. CDR1 is SQVTM and CDR2 is ANQGSEA in the germline V gene. V gave up 3 bases and J gave up 4 bases; unmatched junction bases: 6. The CDR3, as DNA: TGCAGCGTTGATCGGGGGGGCACTGCAGATACGCAGTATTTT. It translates to CSVDRGGTADTQYF.

V usage is TRBV30 and J usage is TRBJ1-6, with D maybe TRBD1 (6 bases). Germline CDR1 and CDR2: GTSNPN and SVGIG (reference sequence). There are 17 residues in the CDR3. Deletions cut 3 bases from V and 8 bases from J, with 23 bases between. The DNA of the CDR3 is TGTGCCTGGAGACAGGGTTACGGCTTGAGATTTGATTCACCCCTCCACTTT. Translated, it gives CAWRQGYGLRFDSPLHF.

This clone was observed once. This rearrangement joins TRBV3-1 (or the pseudogene TRBV3-2) to TRBJ2-5; 7 bases align to TRBD1. Trimming cost V 2 bases and J 5 bases; bases outside gene matches: 5. Germline CDR1 reads LGHDT; CDR2 reads YNNKEL (reference sequence). The CDR3 loop spans 14 amino acids. The CDR3 region is CASSQNRGGETQYF. The CDR3 DNA follows: TGTGCCAGCAGCCAAAACAGGGGTGGGGAGACCCAGTACTTC.

The chain combines TRBV27 with TRBJ1-5, with 9 bases that match TRBD1. J lost 7 bases, V lost 6 bases, and 13 bases had no gene match. The CDR3 loop spans 16 amino acids. Germline assignment: CDR1 MNHEY and CDR2 SMNVEV (reference sequence). In DNA, the CDR3 is TGTGCCAGCAGGACATATGGAACAGGGGGCGGGCAGCCCCAGCATTTT. Protein sequence: CASRTYGTGGGQPQHF.

This rearrangement joins TRBV7-8 to TRBJ1-6, with D unresolved. Germline-derived CDR1 and CDR2 are SGHVS and FQNEAQ. Trimming pared 1 base from V and 6 bases from J, leaving 13 bases between. The CDR3 has 16 amino acids. CDR3 nucleotide sequence: TGTGCCAGCAGCTTAGGGCAGTCCTTCTTTAATTCACCCCTCCACTTT. This gives the protein CASSLGQSFFNSPLHF. Full variable domain (rest looked up from reference TRBV7-8 and TRBJ1-6): GAGVSQSPRYKVAKRGQDVALRCDPISGHVSLFWYQQALGQGPEFLTYFQNEAQLDKSGLPSDRFFAERPEGSVSTLKIQRTQQEDSAVYLCASSLGQSFFNSPLHFGNGTRLTVT.